A selection of T cell receptor beta chains follows, all from one sample in a study of patients and donors after allogeneic stem cell transplantation. A single record per CDR3 protein comes from TCRdb applying MiXCR to the RT-PCR reads. The sample gives about 1,300 distinct CDR3 sequences, 4.5% to 6.5% of which show up once; 25% to 35% is in the top ten. Material: blood, either unsorted or a sorted T cell fraction (not recorded which). The receptors stem from a human donor who was either an allogeneic HSCT recipient or a stem cell or donor lymphocyte infusion donor (not recorded which). It is not recorded whose cells these are; they may come from a transplant donor. Both conserved end residues are part of each CDR3. Each record gives: V gene, D gene, clone size, J gene, CDR3 protein, CDR3 DNA. D genes are given only for firm matches. For some rows the clone size is stated as once, few or many, or as a class when expanded; others skip it.

>TRBV7-2|.|large|TRBJ1-5
CASSLAGGPNQPQHF
TGTGCCAGCAGCTTAGCGGGGGGACCAAATCAGCCCCAGCATTTT
>TRBV19|TRBD1|medium-sized|TRBJ2-5
CASSPVPGGRETQYF
TGTGCCAGTAGTCCGGTCCCAGGGGGCCGGGAGACCCAGTACTTC
>TRBV5-1|.|.|TRBJ1-1
CASSLEGRNTEAFF
TGCGCCAGCAGCTTGGAAGGGAGGAACACTGAAGCTTTCTTT
>TRBV20-1|.|large|TRBJ2-7
CSATQAIYEQYF
TGCAGTGCGACACAGGCCATCTACGAGCAGTACTTC
>TRBV7-2|TRBD2|.|TRBJ2-3
CASSPLGRGASTDTQYF
TGTGCCAGCAGCCCACTAGGGAGGGGAGCTAGCACAGATACGCAGTATTTT
>TRBV7-8|.|few|TRBJ2-3
CASSLGLRPTDTQYF
TGTGCCAGCAGCTTGGGTCTCCGACCCACAGATACGCAGTATTTT
>TRBV14|.|medium-sized|TRBJ2-5
CASSQDRRETQYF
TGTGCCAGCAGCCAAGATCGGAGGGAGACCCAGTACTTC
>TRBV2|.|large|TRBJ2-5
CASSAGSETQYF
TGTGCCAGCAGTGCTGGAAGTGAGACCCAGTACTTC
>TRBV6-2/TRBV6-3|.|medium-sized|TRBJ2-3
CASSDTDTQYF
TGTGCCAGCAGCGACACAGATACGCAGTATTTT
>TRBV12-3/TRBV12-4|.|few|TRBJ1-3
CAISTGGNTIYF
TGTGCCATCAGCACGGGAGGAAACACCATATATTTT
>TRBV11-1|TRBD1|large|TRBJ2-7
CASTTGQNYEQYF
TGTGCCAGCACGACGGGACAGAACTACGAGCAGTACTTC
>TRBV6-5|TRBD2|.|TRBJ2-7
CASTAEEREVF
TGTGCCAGCACCGCGGAGGAGCGGGAGGTCTTC
>TRBV5-6|.|medium-sized|TRBJ2-3
CASSVIGDTQYF
TGTGCCAGCAGCGTAATCGGCGATACGCAGTATTTT
>TRBV6-6|.|large|TRBJ2-3
CASSMRMATQYF
TGTGCCAGCAGTATGAGGATGGCAACGCAGTATTTT
>TRBV6-6|.|medium-sized|TRBJ2-1
CASSWTDEQFF
TGTGCCAGCAGCTGGACGGATGAGCAGTTCTTC
>TRBV29-1|TRBD2|few|TRBJ2-5
CSVGGTSGGETQYF
TGCAGCGTTGGAGGGACTAGCGGGGGAGAGACCCAGTACTTC
>TRBV7-2|TRBD2|medium-sized|TRBJ2-1
CASSSAGNAYNEQFF
TGTGCCAGCAGCTCAGCGGGAAACGCCTACAATGAGCAGTTCTTC
>TRBV27|.|few|TRBJ2-7
CARDGYEQYF
TGTGCCAGAGACGGCTACGAGCAGTACTTC
>TRBV7-8|.|.|TRBJ2-2
CASSLPPDIYLQTGELFF
TGTGCCAGCAGCTTACCCCCCGACATCTATCTCCAGACCGGGGAGCTGTTTTTT
>TRBV25-1|TRBD2|medium-sized|TRBJ2-7
CASSWRENYEQYF
TGTGCCAGCAGTTGGCGGGAGAATTACGAGCAGTACTTC
>TRBV18|TRBD2|few|TRBJ2-7
CASCTSGEIEQYF
TGTGCCAGCTGCACTAGCGGAGAAATTGAGCAGTACTTC
>TRBV14|TRBD2|.|TRBJ2-1
CASSQGRLAGSNEQFF
TGTGCCAGCAGCCAAGGGAGACTAGCGGGAAGCAATGAGCAGTTCTTC
>TRBV5-4|TRBD2|medium-sized|TRBJ2-7
CASSLLAGGSYEQYF
TGTGCCAGCAGCCTACTAGCGGGAGGTTCCTACGAGCAGTACTTC
>TRBV7-2|.|medium-sized|TRBJ2-1
CASSQGTSLGNEQFF
TGTGCCAGCAGCCAAGGGACTTCCCTAGGCAATGAGCAGTTCTTC
>TRBV12-3/TRBV12-4|.|.|TRBJ1-4
CASSSPAGLSEKLFF
TGTGCCAGCAGTTCCCCGGCAGGGTTGTCGGAAAAACTGTTTTTT
>TRBV7-3|.|medium-sized|TRBJ2-5
CASSLYSRGTQYF
TGTGCCAGCAGCTTATATAGCAGGGGTACCCAGTACTTC
>TRBV4-3|.|medium-sized|TRBJ2-2
CASSQDWTAGELFF
TGCGCCAGCAGCCAAGATTGGACGGCCGGGGAGCTGTTTTTT
>TRBV13|TRBD1|medium-sized|TRBJ2-1
CASSLDRPSIF
TGTGCCAGCAGCTTGGACAGGCCTTCGATCTTC
>TRBV7-2|.|.|TRBJ2-1
CASSFQSREYEQFF
TGTGCCAGCAGCTTCCAAAGCCGGGAGTATGAGCAGTTCTTC
>TRBV28|.|few|TRBJ2-5
CASSERETQYF
TGTGCCAGCAGTGAGAGGGAGACCCAGTACTTC
>TRBV11-3|TRBD1|.|TRBJ2-7
CASSSGQGRSYEQYF
TGTGCCAGCAGCTCGGGACAGGGACGGTCCTACGAGCAGTACTTC
>TRBV11-2|.|few|TRBJ1-2
CASSPNRVANYGYTF
TGTGCCAGCAGCCCCAACAGGGTTGCGAACTATGGCTACACCTTC
>TRBV5-1|TRBD1|medium-sized|TRBJ2-7
CASSLDRRGEQYF
TGCGCCAGCAGCCTGGACAGGCGTGGGGAGCAGTACTTC
>TRBV28|.|few|TRBJ1-5
CASSPQVDQPQHF
TGTGCCAGCAGCCCCCAGGTAGATCAGCCCCAGCATTTT
>TRBV7-9|TRBD1|few|TRBJ1-1
CASSLTDRSNAEAFF
TGTGCCAGCAGCTTGACGGACAGGAGTAACGCTGAAGCTTTCTTT
>TRBV6-5|TRBD1|medium-sized|TRBJ2-7
CASSYRGQGYEQYF
TGTGCCAGCAGTTACCGAGGACAGGGTTACGAGCAGTACTTC
>TRBV7-6|.|medium-sized|TRBJ2-6
CASSLNPGDGANVLTF
TGTGCCAGCAGCCTAAATCCAGGGGATGGGGCCAACGTCCTGACTTTC
>TRBV19|.|large|TRBJ2-3
CASSRTSDTQYF
TGTGCCAGTAGCAGGACATCAGATACGCAGTATTTT
>TRBV11-2|TRBD1|medium-sized|TRBJ2-1
CASSSTRDRGPNEQFF
TGTGCCAGCAGCTCCACCCGGGACAGGGGGCCCAATGAGCAGTTCTTC
>TRBV20-1|TRBD1|.|TRBJ2-7
CSASQDRGVGQYF
TGCAGTGCTAGCCAGGACAGGGGAGTGGGGCAGTACTTC
>TRBV12-3/TRBV12-4|TRBD1|.|TRBJ1-1
CASSSGQGASEAFF
TGTGCCAGCAGTTCGGGACAGGGGGCTTCTGAAGCTTTCTTT
>TRBV29-1|.|few|TRBJ2-3
CSLLDRTFTDTQYF
TGCAGCCTCCTGGACAGAACCTTCACAGATACGCAGTATTTT